This TCR beta chain was documented in a study of cytomegalovirus exposure and HLA in healthy donors. Study outcomes and limitations: High specificity and sensitivity for cytomegalovirus status were reported for the classifier. Rarity characterized most TCR sequences, yet some public TCRs appeared in many donors. That first-cohort TCR clusters tended to co-occur in the 95 to 150 validation repertoires was found in a later analysis.

Among the 120 or so subjects of the validation cohort, separate from the roughly 730-subject first cohort, were the donors. Produced via immunoSEQ multiplex PCR; TCRdb's table is partial and in-frame only. The repertoire holds about 160,000 clones, with 89% as singletons. CDR1 and CDR2 (germline): SGHVS, FQNEAQ. This CDR3 has 16 amino acids. Unmatched junction bases numbered 13, after V lost 5 bases and J lost 6 bases. About this clone: Its specificity is not known.

This chain links TRBV7-8 with TRBJ2-5; 9 bases match TRBD2. This clonotype was sampled from a woman under 30 in good health and CMV-seropositive. Sequenced material: PBMCs. CDR3 bases: TGTGCCAGCAGCAACATACCTAGCGGGGCGCCGAAGACCCAGTACTTC. Its translation is CASSNIPSGAPKTQYF.